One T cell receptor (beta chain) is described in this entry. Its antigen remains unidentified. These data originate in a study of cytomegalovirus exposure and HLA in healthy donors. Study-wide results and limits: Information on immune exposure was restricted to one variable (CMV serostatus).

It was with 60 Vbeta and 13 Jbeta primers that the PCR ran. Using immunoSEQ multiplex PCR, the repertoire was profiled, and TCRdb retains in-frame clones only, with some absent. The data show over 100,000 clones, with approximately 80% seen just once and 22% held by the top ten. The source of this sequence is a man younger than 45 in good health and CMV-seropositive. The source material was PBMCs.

Written as DNA, the CDR3 is TGTGCCAGCAGTGAAATATCACCCCTCCACTTT. This codes for CASSEISPLHF. V and J are TRBV2 and TRBJ1-6; the D is unclear. This CDR3 is 11 amino acids long. The germline V gene encodes CDR1 SNHLY and CDR2 FYNNEI. Trimming removed 2 bases at V and 10 bases at J, with 3 bases between.